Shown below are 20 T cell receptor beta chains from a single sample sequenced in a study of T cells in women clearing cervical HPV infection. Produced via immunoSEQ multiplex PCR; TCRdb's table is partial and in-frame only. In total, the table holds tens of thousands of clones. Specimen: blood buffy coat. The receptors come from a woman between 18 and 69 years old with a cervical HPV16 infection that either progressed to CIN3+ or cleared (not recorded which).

CDR3: CASSHARDNSSYEQYF. The CDR3 DNA, read in part, is TGCGCCAGCAGTCATGCACGGGACAACTCCTCCTACGAG. The chain recombines TRBV23-1 with TRBJ2-7; a possible D gene is TRBD1 (6 bases). The read comes to an end 3 residues before the CDR3 does, leaving the germline J gene to fill in the end. TRBV23-1 is placed among ORFs of uncertain function. The V end was cut by 3 bases, the J end by 0 bases, with 15 bases between. The CDR3 is made up of 16 amino acids.

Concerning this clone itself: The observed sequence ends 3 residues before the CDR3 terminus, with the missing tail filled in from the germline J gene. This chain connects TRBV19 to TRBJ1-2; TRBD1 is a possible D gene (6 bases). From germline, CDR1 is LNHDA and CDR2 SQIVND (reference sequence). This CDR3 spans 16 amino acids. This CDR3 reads CASRWGGPNSYNDYTF. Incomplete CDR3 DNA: TGTGCCAGCAGGTGGGGGGGCCCTAATTCCTACAATGAC.

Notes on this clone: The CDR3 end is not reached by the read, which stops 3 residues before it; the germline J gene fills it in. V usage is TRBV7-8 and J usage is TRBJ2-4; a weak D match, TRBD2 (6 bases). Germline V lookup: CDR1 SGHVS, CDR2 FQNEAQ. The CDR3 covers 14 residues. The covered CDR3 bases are TGTGCCAGCAGCGCCGTTATAGGGACTCCCTTT. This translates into CASSAVIGTPF. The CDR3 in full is CASSAVIGTPFQYF.

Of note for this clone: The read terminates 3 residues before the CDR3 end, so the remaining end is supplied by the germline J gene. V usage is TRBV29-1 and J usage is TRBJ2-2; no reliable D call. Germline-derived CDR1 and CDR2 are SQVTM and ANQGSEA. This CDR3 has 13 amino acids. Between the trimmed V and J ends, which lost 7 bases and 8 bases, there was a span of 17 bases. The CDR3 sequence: CSGSRVLGGELFF. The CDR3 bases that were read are TGCAGCGGCTCCCGGGTCCTAGGTGGGGAG.

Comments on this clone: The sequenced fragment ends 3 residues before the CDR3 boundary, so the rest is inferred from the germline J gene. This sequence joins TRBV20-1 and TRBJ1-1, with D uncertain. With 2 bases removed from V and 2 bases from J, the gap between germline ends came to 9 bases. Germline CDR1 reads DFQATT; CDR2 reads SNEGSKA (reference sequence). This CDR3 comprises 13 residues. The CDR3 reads CSARKKVNTEAFF. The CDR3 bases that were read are TGCAGTGCTAGAAAAAAGGTAAACACTGAA.

The CDR3 bases that were read are TGTGCCAGCAGCTGGGGGACAGGGTCCTATGGT. Protein: CASSWGTGSYG. The whole CDR3 protein is CASSWGTGSYGQYF. The chain links TRBV7-2 to TRBJ2-4; 9 bases line up with TRBD1. The read terminates 3 residues before the CDR3 end, so the remaining end is supplied by the germline J gene. Germline V gene data show CDR1 as SGHTA and CDR2 as FQGNSA. This CDR3 is built from 14 residues. The variable domain in full, with the rest retrieved from reference TRBV7-2 and TRBJ2-4, is GAGVSQSPSNKVTEKGKDVELRCDPISGHTALYWYRQSLGQGLEFLIYFQGNSAPDKSGLPSDRFSAERTGGSVSTLTIQRTQQEDSAVYLCASSWGTGSYGQYFGAGTRLSVL.

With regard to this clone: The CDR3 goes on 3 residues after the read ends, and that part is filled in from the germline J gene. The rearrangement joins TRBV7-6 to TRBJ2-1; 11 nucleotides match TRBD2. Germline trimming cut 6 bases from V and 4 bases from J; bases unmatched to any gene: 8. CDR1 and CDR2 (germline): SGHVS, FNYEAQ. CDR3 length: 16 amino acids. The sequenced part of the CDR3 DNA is TGTGCCAGCAGGGAGACTAGCGGGGATACTTACAATGAG. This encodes CASRETSGDTYNE. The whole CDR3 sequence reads CASRETSGDTYNEQFF.

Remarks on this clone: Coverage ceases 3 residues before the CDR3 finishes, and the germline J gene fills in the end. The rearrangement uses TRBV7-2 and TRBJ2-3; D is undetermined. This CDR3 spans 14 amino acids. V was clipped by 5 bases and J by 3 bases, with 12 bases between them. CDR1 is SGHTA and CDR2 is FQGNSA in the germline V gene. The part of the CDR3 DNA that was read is TGTGCCAGCAGCCCCCGGCTCGGGACAGATACG. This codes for CASSPRLGTDT. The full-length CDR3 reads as CASSPRLGTDTQYF.

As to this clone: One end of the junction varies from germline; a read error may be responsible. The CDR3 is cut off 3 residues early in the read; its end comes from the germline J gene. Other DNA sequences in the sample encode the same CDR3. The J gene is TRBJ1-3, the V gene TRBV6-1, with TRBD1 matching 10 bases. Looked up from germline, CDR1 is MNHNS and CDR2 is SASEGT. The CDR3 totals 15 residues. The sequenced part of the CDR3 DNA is TGTGCCAGCAGTGAAATCTGGACAGGGGGAAACACA. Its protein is CASSEIWTGGNT. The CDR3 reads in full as CASSEIWTGGNTIYF.

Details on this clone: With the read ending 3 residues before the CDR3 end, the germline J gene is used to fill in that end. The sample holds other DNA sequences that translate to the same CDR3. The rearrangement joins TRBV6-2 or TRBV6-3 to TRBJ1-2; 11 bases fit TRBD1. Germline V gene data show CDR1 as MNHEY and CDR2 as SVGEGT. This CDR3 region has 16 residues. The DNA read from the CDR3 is TGTGCCAGCAGTTACTCCCTCGGACAGGGGGCGGGAGGA. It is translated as CASSYSLGQGAGG. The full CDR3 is CASSYSLGQGAGGYTF.

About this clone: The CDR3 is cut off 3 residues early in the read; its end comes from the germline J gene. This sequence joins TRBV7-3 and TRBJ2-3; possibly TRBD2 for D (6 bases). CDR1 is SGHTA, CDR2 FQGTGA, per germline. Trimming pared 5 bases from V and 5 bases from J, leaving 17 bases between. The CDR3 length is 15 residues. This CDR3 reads CASSDRDSLRDTQYF. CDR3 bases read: TGTGCCAGCAGCGATCGGGACTCCCTAAGAGATACG.

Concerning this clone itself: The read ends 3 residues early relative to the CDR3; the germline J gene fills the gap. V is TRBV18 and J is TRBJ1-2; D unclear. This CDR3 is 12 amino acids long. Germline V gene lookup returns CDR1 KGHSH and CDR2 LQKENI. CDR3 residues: CASSPLPYDYTF. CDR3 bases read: TGTGCCAGCTCACCACTTCCCTACGAC.

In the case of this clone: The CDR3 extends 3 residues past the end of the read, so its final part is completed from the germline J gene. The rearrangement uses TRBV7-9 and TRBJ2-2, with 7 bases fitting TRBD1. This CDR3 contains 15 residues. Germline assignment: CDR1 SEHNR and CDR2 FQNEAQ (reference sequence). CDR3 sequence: CASSPKGATNEKLFF. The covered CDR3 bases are TGTGCCAGCAGCCCTAAGGGGGCAACTAATGAAAAG.

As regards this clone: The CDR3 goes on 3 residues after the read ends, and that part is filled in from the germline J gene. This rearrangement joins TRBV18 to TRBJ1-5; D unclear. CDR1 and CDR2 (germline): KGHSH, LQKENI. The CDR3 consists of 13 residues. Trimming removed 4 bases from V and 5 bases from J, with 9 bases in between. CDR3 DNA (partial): TGTGCCAGCTCACTCGCCCGGGATCAGCCC. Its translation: CASSLARDQP. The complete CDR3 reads CASSLARDQPQHF. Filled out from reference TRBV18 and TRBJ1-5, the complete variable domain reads NAGVMQNPRHLVRRRGQEARLRCSPMKGHSHVYWYRQLPEEGLKFMVYLQKENIIDESGMPKERFSAEFPKEGPSILRIQQVVRGDSAAYFCASSLARDQPQHFGDGTRLSIL.

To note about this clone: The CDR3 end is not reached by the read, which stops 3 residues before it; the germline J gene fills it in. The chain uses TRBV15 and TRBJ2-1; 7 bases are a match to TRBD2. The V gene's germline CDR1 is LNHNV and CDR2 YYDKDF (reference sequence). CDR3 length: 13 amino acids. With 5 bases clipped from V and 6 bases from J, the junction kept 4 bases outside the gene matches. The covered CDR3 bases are TGTGCCACCAGCTGGGGCGGGGGCAATGAG. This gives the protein CATSWGGGNE. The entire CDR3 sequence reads CATSWGGGNEQFF.

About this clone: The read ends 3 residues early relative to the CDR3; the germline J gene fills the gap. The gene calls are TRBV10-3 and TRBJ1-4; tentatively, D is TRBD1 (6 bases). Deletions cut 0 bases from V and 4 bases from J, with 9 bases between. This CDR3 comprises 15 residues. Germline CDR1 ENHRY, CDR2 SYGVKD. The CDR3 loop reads CAISESTGSNEKLFF. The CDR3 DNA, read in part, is TGTGCCATCAGTGAGTCGACAGGAAGTAATGAAAAA.

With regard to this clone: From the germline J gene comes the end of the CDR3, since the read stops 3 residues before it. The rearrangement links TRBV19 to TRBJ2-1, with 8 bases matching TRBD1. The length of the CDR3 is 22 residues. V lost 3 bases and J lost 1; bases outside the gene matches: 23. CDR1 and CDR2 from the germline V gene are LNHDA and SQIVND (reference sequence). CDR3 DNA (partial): TGTGCCAGTAGTATCGAATCCCCAGGGGGCTTTGTGAACCATGAATCCTACAATGAG. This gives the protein CASSIESPGGFVNHESYNE. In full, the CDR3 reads CASSIESPGGFVNHESYNEQFF.

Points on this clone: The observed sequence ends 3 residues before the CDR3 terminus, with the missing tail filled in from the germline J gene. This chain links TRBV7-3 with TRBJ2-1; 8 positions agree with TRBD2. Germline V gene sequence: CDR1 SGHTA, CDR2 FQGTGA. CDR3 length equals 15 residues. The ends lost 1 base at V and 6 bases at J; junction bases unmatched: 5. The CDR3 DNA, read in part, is TGTGCCAGCAGCTTAAGTTCGCTAGCGGGCAATGAG. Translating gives CASSLSSLAGNE. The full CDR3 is CASSLSSLAGNEQFF.

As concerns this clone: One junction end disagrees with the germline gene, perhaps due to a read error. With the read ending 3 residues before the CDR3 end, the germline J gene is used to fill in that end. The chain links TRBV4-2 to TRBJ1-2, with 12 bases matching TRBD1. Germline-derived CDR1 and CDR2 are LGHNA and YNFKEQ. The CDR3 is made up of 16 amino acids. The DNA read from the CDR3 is TGCGCCAGCAGCCAAGCCCTGGGACAGGGGGCGGGGGGC. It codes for CASSQALGQGAGG. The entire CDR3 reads CASSQALGQGAGGYTF.

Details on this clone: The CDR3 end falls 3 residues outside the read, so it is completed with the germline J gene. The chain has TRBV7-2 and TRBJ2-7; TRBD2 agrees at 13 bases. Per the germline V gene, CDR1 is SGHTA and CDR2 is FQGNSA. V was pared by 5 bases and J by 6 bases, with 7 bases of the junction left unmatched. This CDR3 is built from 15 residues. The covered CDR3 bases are TGTGCCAGCAGCCCCCCCGGACTAGCGGGGGTCGAG. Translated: CASSPPGLAGVE. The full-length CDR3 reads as CASSPPGLAGVEQYF.